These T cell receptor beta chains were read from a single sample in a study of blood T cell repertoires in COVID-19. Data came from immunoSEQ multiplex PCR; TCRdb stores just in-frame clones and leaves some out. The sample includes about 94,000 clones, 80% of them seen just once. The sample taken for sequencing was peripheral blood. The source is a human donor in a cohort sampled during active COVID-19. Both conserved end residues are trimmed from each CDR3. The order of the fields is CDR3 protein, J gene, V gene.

CDR3 protein: ASSYLPGTQETQY; J gene: TRBJ2-5; V gene: TRBV4-1
CDR3 protein: ASSQDLEEGSTGANVLT; J gene: TRBJ2-6; V gene: TRBV4-2
CDR3 protein: ASSAGTGQETQY; J gene: TRBJ2-5; V gene: TRBV9
CDR3 protein: ASSPRGGRGRGGELF; J gene: TRBJ2-2; V gene: TRBV7-2
CDR3 protein: ASSYLGTGAYEQY; J gene: TRBJ2-7; V gene: TRBV6-6
CDR3 protein: ASSVRQGQNTEAF; J gene: TRBJ1-1; V gene: TRBV7-3
CDR3 protein: ASSQGLGQPLNTEAF; J gene: TRBJ1-1; V gene: TRBV14
CDR3 protein: ASSSGGSGANVLT; J gene: TRBJ2-6; V gene: TRBV6-5
CDR3 protein: ASSPGTGPYEQY; J gene: TRBJ2-7; V gene: TRBV18
CDR3 protein: ASSSRSAGGLDTQY; J gene: TRBJ2-3; V gene: TRBV3-1/TRBV3-2
CDR3 protein: ASSLNAGGADQPQH; J gene: TRBJ1-5; V gene: TRBV18
CDR3 protein: ASSQVRGGVGSPLH; J gene: TRBJ1-6; V gene: TRBV3-1/TRBV3-2
CDR3 protein: ASSPDRVHEKLF; J gene: TRBJ1-4; V gene: TRBV6-5